This entry concerns a single T cell receptor (beta chain). This entry belongs to a study of blood T cell repertoires in COVID-19. For the study at large: Specimens from acute and convalescent COVID-19 originated in the United States, Italy and Spain.

This CDR3 is built from 11 residues. The V gene's germline CDR1 is WNHNN and CDR2 SYGVQD (reference sequence). V shed 5 bases and J shed 8 bases, with 7 bases lying between them. Assay used: immunoSEQ multiplex PCR; TCRdb lists only in-frame clones, some missing. The sample yields 200,000 to 250,000 clones, around 81% seen once. This sequence was found in a woman aged 40 to 50 with acute COVID-19. This chain uses TRBV10-1 with TRBJ2-1, with D uncertain. Sequenced: PBMCs or T cells enriched from blood (not recorded which). CDR3 coding DNA: TGCGCCAGCAGTCAGCGTCATGAGCAGTTCTTC. It is translated as CASSQRHEQFF.